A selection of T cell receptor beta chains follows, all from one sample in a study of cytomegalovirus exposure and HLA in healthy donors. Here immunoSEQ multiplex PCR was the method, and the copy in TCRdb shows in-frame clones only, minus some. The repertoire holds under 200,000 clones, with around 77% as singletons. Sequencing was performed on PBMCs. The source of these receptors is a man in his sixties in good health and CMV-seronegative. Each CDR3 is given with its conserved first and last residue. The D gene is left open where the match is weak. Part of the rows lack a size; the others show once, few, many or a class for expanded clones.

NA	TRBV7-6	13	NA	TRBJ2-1	TGTGCCAGCAGCCCCCGGCCAGGGGATGAGCAGTTCTTC	CASSPRPGDEQFF
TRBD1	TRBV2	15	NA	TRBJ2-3	TGTGCCAGCAGGGAATTGACAGGGGGCACAGATACGCAGTATTTT	CASRELTGGTDTQYF
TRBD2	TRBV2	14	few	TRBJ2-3	TGTGCCAGCAGTCCCCCCGGACTAGCGGATACGCAGTATTTT	CASSPPGLADTQYF
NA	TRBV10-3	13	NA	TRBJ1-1	TGTGCCATCAGCTCGGGACAGAACACTGAAGCTTTCTTT	CAISSGQNTEAFF
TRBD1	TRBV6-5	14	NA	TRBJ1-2	TGTGCCAGCCACACAGGGGACGCTAACTATGGCTACACCTTC	CASHTGDANYGYTF
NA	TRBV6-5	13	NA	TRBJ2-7	TGTGCCAGCAGTCCCCGGCCTAGTCGCGAGCAGTACTTC	CASSPRPSREQYF
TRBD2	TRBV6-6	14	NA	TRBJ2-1	TGTGCCAGCAGGAGGGACTACGGGCTCGATGAGCAGTTCTTC	CASRRDYGLDEQFF
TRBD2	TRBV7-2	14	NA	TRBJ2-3	TGTGCCAGCAGCCCCCGACTAGCGGGAGATACGCAGTATTTT	CASSPRLAGDTQYF
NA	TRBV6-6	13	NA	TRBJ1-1	TGTGCCAGCAGTTACTCGAAACAGGTGGCGACTTTCTTT	CASSYSKQVATFF
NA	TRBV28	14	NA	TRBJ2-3	TGTGCCAGCAGTTTTGGCGGTCGGACAGATACGCAGTATTTT	CASSFGGRTDTQYF
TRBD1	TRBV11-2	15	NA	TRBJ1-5	TGTGCCAGCAGCTTCCTAGGGACAGGGGACCAGCCCCAGCATTTT	CASSFLGTGDQPQHF
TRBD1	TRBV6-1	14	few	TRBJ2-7	TGTGCCAGCAGGAGAGGGACAGGGGACTACGAGCAGTACTTC	CASRRGTGDYEQYF
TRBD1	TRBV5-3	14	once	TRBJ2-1	TGTGCCAGAAGCCCACAAGACAGGGTCATTGAGCAGTTCTTC	CARSPQDRVIEQFF
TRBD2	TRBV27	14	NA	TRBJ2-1	TGTGCCAGCAGTTTAGCGGGGGACTACAATGAGCAGTTCTTC	CASSLAGDYNEQFF
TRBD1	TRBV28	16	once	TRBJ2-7	TGTGCCAGCAGTTCCGTTAGGTGGGACAGGGGCTACGAGCAGTACTTC	CASSSVRWDRGYEQYF
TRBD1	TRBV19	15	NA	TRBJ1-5	TGTGCCAGTAGTACCCCCGGGACAGGGGGTCAGCCCCAGCATTTT	CASSTPGTGGQPQHF
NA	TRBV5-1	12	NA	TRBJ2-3	TGCGCCAGCAGCTTTAGTGAAGATACGCAGTATTTT	CASSFSEDTQYF
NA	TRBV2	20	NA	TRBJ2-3	TGTGCCAGCACTGCCGCTGGCCTTGCATTCGGGGGAGAATCTCGGGATACGCAGTATTTT	CASTAAGLAFGGESRDTQYF
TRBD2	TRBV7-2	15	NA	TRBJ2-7	TGTGCCAGCAGCTCCTCAAGGACTAGCGGGAACGAGCAGTACTTC	CASSSSRTSGNEQYF
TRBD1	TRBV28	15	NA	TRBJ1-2	TGTGCCAGCAGGGCCGGGACAGGGGGCTTCTATGGCTACACCTTC	CASRAGTGGFYGYTF
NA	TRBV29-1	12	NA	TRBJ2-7	TGCAGCGTTGGAGGGGGGGCCCACGAGCAGTACTTC	CSVGGGAHEQYF
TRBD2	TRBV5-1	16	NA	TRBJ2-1	TGCGCCAGCAGCTTGGTTGCGGGGGGGCCGACTGGGGAGCAGTTCTTC	CASSLVAGGPTGEQFF
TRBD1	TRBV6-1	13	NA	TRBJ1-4	TGTGCCAGCAGAGGACAGGGAGGTGAAAAACTGTTTTTT	CASRGQGGEKLFF
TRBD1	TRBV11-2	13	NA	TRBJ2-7	TGTGCCAGCAGCTCACAGGGGGCTGGCGAGCAGTACTTC	CASSSQGAGEQYF
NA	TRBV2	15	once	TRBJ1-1	TGTGCCAGCGTAGAGCAGGGCGGGATGAACACTGAAGCTTTCTTT	CASVEQGGMNTEAFF
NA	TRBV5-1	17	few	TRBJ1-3	TGCGCCAGCAGCTTGGGAGACAGACCTTTCTCTGGAAACACCATATATTTT	CASSLGDRPFSGNTIYF
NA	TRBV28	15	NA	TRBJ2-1	TGTGCCAGCAGTTTAGGGCAGGGCTTGTACAATGAGCAGTTCTTC	CASSLGQGLYNEQFF
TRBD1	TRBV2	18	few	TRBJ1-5	TGTGCCAGCAGTGAAGAGTCAGGGGGTACTATAGGGAATCAGCCCCAGCATTTT	CASSEESGGTIGNQPQHF
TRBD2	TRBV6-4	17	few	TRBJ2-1	TGTGCCAGCAGTGACGGGCAGACTAGCGGGGTCTACAATGAGCAGTTCTTC	CASSDGQTSGVYNEQFF
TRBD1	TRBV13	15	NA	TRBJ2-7	TGTGCCAGCAGCGGCGGGACAGGGGACCTCTACGAGCAGTACTTC	CASSGGTGDLYEQYF
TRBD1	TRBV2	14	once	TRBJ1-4	TGTGCCAGCAACTTACAGGGGGCATCCGAAAAACTGTTTTTT	CASNLQGASEKLFF
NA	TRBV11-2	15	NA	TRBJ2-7	TGTGCCAGCAGCTCAAACGGGGTCCAGGATCACGAGCAGTACTTC	CASSSNGVQDHEQYF
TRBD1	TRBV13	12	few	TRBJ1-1	TGTGCCAGCAGCTTAGACAGGGGTTCGGCTTTCTTT	CASSLDRGSAFF
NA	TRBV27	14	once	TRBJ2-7	TGTGCCAGCAGTTTATCAGTGGGGCGCTACGAGCAGTACTTC	CASSLSVGRYEQYF
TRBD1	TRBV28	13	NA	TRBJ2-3	TGTGCCAGCAGCGAGGGACAGGGCTATCGGCAGTATTTT	CASSEGQGYRQYF